Below are 26 T cell receptor beta chains sequenced from a single sample in a study of cytomegalovirus exposure and HLA in healthy donors. Primers for the PCR totalled 60 Vbeta and 13 Jbeta. Sequencing used immunoSEQ multiplex PCR; TCRdb keeps in-frame clones, though not all of them. The table has 100,000 to 150,000 clones, around three quarters seen once; the top ten hold around 3.6%. The sequencing input was PBMCs. The source is a middle-aged man in good health and CMV-seronegative.

This clone was recorded only once. V gene TRBV6-6 combines with J gene TRBJ2-7; TRBD1 matches 12 bases. The CDR3 runs to 14 residues. Germline loops: CDR1 MNHNY, CDR2 SVGAGI (reference sequence). Losses at the gene ends were 6 bases for V and 5 bases for J; bases not matched to a gene: 5. The CDR3 nucleotides read TGTGCCAGCAGCTGGGGACAGGGGGCCCACGAGCAGTACTTC. This codes for CASSWGQGAHEQYF.

This chain links TRBV7-9 with TRBJ2-3; D is unclear. This CDR3 contains 14 residues. Germline V gene lookup returns CDR1 SEHNR and CDR2 FQNEAQ (reference sequence). V lost 2 bases to trimming and J lost 3 bases, with 9 bases between them. CDR3 in amino acids: CASSLSVPTDTQYF. The CDR3 DNA follows: TGTGCCAGCAGCTTAAGCGTGCCGACAGATACGCAGTATTTT.

The genes are TRBV6-4 and TRBJ1-5; 8 nucleotides align to TRBD1. After removal of 8 bases from V and 6 bases from J, the junction contained 6 bases not matched to a gene. This CDR3 comprises 13 residues. From germline, CDR1 is MRHNA and CDR2 SNTAGT. The DNA for the CDR3 is TGTGCCAGCCACGACAGGGGAGGTCAGCCCCAGCATTTT. It specifies CASHDRGGQPQHF.

This chain joins TRBV29-1 and TRBJ1-1; 7 positions match TRBD1. V shed 7 bases, J shed 6 bases, and the junction held 8 bases outside the gene matches. The CDR3 totals 12 residues. Germline CDR1 SQVTM, CDR2 ANQGSEA. The CDR3 sequence: CSDLGQSAEAFF. CDR3 in DNA: TGCAGCGATTTGGGACAGAGTGCTGAAGCTTTCTTT.

This chain uses TRBV7-8 with TRBJ1-2; 7 nucleotides match TRBD1. CDR3 length: 17 residues. The germline gives CDR1 SGHVS, CDR2 FQNEAQ. The ends lost 4 bases at V and 3 bases at J; junction bases unmatched: 14. The CDR3 sequence is CASSSLGGAYIDYGYTF. DNA for the CDR3: TGTGCCAGCAGCTCCCTAGGGGGCGCTTATATAGACTATGGCTACACCTTC.

The rearrangement joins TRBV7-2 to TRBJ2-7; 10 bases are shared with TRBD1. CDR1 and CDR2 (germline): SGHTA, FQGNSA. CDR3 length: 14 residues. Trimming cost V 5 bases and J 3 bases; bases outside gene matches: 4. CDR3 in amino acids: CASSQGQGDYEQYF. DNA for the CDR3: TGTGCCAGCAGCCAAGGACAGGGGGACTACGAGCAGTACTTC.

Points on this clone: Compared with germline, one end of the junction differs, possibly owing to a read error. V and J are TRBV2 and TRBJ1-1; D may be TRBD1 (5 bases). CDR3 size: 12 residues. CDR1 and CDR2 (germline): SNHLY, FYNNEI. CDR3 coding DNA: TGTGCCAGCGCCCCCTTGGGGCACCCGAACACATGG. As protein: CASAPLGHPNTW.

The chain combines TRBV5-1 with TRBJ2-2; 9 nucleotides match TRBD1. The length of the CDR3 is 16 residues. Germline V CDR1 and CDR2: SGHRS, YFSETQ. Trimming removed 5 bases from V and 1 base from J; junction bases left unmatched: 6. As DNA, the CDR3 is TGCGCCAGCAGACCATACAGGGGGCAGAACACCGGGGAGCTGTTTTTT. It specifies CASRPYRGQNTGELFF.

This clone was seen only a few times. The chain has TRBV6-1 and TRBJ1-5; D perhaps matches TRBD1 (6 bases). The CDR3 has 16 residues. Germline V gives CDR1 MNHNS, CDR2 SASEGT. Trimming pared 0 bases from V and 2 bases from J, leaving 11 bases between. The CDR3 region is CASSEAPGVGNQPQHF. The CDR3 region has the DNA TGTGCCAGCAGTGAAGCGCCAGGGGTTGGCAATCAGCCCCAGCATTTT.

This chain connects TRBV5-4 to TRBJ2-5, with D possibly being TRBD2 (6 bases). This CDR3 comprises 13 residues. Per germline, CDR1 SGHNT and CDR2 YYREEE (reference sequence). The germline V and J ends were trimmed by 6 bases and 3 bases, with 12 bases remaining between them. CDR3 sequence reads: CASNNLAEETQYF. CDR3 bases: TGTGCCAGCAACAACTTAGCGGAAGAGACCCAGTACTTC.

V and J are TRBV7-2 and TRBJ1-3, with D perhaps matching TRBD1 (6 bases). The CDR3 runs to 17 residues. V shed 5 bases and J shed 0 bases, with 17 bases lying between them. CDR1 is SGHTA, CDR2 FQGNSA, per germline. CDR3 DNA: TGTGCCAGCAGCCCCCGTTGGGTCAGGGGCTCTGGAAACACCATATATTTT. This gives the protein CASSPRWVRGSGNTIYF.

The chain links TRBV19 to TRBJ2-2; 10 nucleotides match TRBD1. Germline CDR1 LNHDA, CDR2 SQIVND (reference sequence). CDR3 size: 18 residues. V trimming: 5 bases; J trimming: 4 bases; junction bases outside the gene matches: 13. CDR3 protein: CASSPSLGQGTGTGELFF. DNA of the CDR3: TGTGCCAGTAGTCCAAGCCTGGGACAGGGGACGGGCACCGGGGAGCTGTTTTTT.

This CDR3 reads CASSLQGSSYEQYF. Here the CDR3 DNA reads TGTGCCAGCAGCTTACAGGGGTCCTCCTACGAGCAGTACTTC. This chain connects TRBV7-2 to TRBJ2-7; tentatively, D is TRBD1 (6 bases). Germline lookup yields CDR1 SGHTA and CDR2 FQGNSA. Between the trimmed V and J ends, which lost 2 bases and 0 bases, there was a span of 8 bases. The CDR3 contains 14 residues. Complete variable domain (other parts from reference TRBV7-2 and TRBJ2-7): GAGVSQSPSNKVTEKGKDVELRCDPISGHTALYWYRQSLGQGLEFLIYFQGNSAPDKSGLPSDRFSAERTGGSVSTLTIQRTQQEDSAVYLCASSLQGSSYEQYFGPGTRLTVT.

This sequence joins TRBV28 and TRBJ1-2; 7 positions match TRBD1. Losses at the gene ends were 5 bases for V and 5 bases for J; bases not matched to a gene: 2. CDR1 and CDR2 from the germline V gene are MDHEN and SYDVKM. This CDR3 comprises 12 residues. The CDR3 region is CASSIQGYGYTF. For the CDR3, the DNA is TGTGCCAGCAGTATACAGGGGTATGGCTACACCTTC.

The chain carries TRBV19 and TRBJ1-6, with D possibly matching TRBD1 (5 bases). Germline values: CDR1 LNHDA, CDR2 SQIVND (reference sequence). Trimming removed 5 bases at V and 8 bases at J, with 16 bases between. The CDR3 has 15 residues. CDR3: CASSSIWGRYSPLHF. The CDR3 nucleotides are TGTGCCAGTAGTTCCATTTGGGGCCGTTATTCACCCCTCCACTTT.

J is TRBJ2-7 and V is TRBV27; D is possibly TRBD2 (6 bases). Germline CDR1 and CDR2: MNHEY and SMNVEV (reference sequence). The CDR3 length is 17 residues. V was cut by 7 bases and J by 4 bases, with 26 bases left in between. The CDR3 sequence: CASTFFEEVGRPYEQYF. The CDR3 bases are TGTGCCAGCACGTTCTTTGAGGAGGTGGGGAGGCCTTACGAGCAGTACTTC.

This clone has just one count. The chain combines TRBV5-1 with TRBJ2-3; D might be TRBD1 (6 bases). CDR3 length: 16 residues. Germline CDR1 is SGHRS and CDR2 is YFSETQ. Trimming shortened V by 0 bases and J by 2 bases, and 13 bases separated the two germline ends. CDR3 DNA: TGCGCCAGCAGCTTGGCCGGACAGTTTTACACAGATACGCAGTATTTT. Protein product: CASSLAGQFYTDTQYF.

The chain uses TRBV28 and TRBJ2-1; 9 nucleotides agree with TRBD1. Trimming at V came to 3 bases and at J to 8 bases, leaving 5 bases not matched to a gene. CDR1 and CDR2 from the germline V gene are MDHEN and SYDVKM. The CDR3 loop spans 14 amino acids. In nucleotides, the CDR3 is TGTGCCAGCAGTTTGGGGGGGGACAGGGATGAGCAGTTCTTC. Protein: CASSLGGDRDEQFF.

The J gene is TRBJ2-7, the V gene TRBV9, with D perhaps matching TRBD1 (6 bases). The CDR3 length is 17 residues. Per germline, CDR1 SGDLS and CDR2 YYNGEE. Trimming pared 0 bases from V and 0 bases from J, leaving 16 bases between. CDR3 in DNA: TGTGCCAGCAGCGTAGATTCCGGACAGTCGAGCTCCTACGAGCAGTACTTC. This translates into CASSVDSGQSSSYEQYF.

The chain combines TRBV29-1 with TRBJ1-5; no firm D call. This CDR3 contains 14 residues. V was clipped by 7 bases and J by 0 bases, with 13 bases between them. From germline, CDR1 is SQVTM and CDR2 ANQGSEA. The CDR3 DNA sequence: TGCAGCGCAACAACGGGGAATAGCAATCAGCCCCAGCATTTT. Translated, it gives CSATTGNSNQPQHF.

The chain couples TRBV2 to TRBJ1-3; 11 nucleotides line up with TRBD1. The CDR3 totals 15 residues. CDR1 and CDR2 from the germline V gene are SNHLY and FYNNEI. J lost 5 bases, V lost 5 bases, and 5 bases had no gene match. This CDR3 is CASSSGTGGRNTIYF. In nucleotides, the CDR3 is TGTGCCAGCAGTTCCGGGACAGGGGGACGAAACACCATATATTTT.

The V gene is TRBV4-1, the J gene TRBJ1-5; D gene unclear. CDR3 length: 13 amino acids. The ends were cut back, 1 base at V and 4 bases at J, with 5 bases in the middle. CDR1 and CDR2 (germline): MGHRA, YSYEKL. The CDR3 reads CASSQGENQPQHF. The CDR3 DNA reads as TGCGCCAGCAGCCAAGGGGAGAATCAGCCCCAGCATTTT.

The V and J genes are TRBV9 and TRBJ2-1; 8 nucleotides align to TRBD2. This CDR3 spans 16 amino acids. V lost 0 bases, J lost 8 bases, and 10 bases stayed unmatched. Germline V CDR1 and CDR2: SGDLS, YYNGEE. The CDR3 reads CASSVVGGGSPHEQFF. CDR3 DNA: TGTGCCAGCAGCGTAGTCGGGGGGGGGAGTCCACATGAGCAGTTCTTC.

The genes are TRBV7-2 and TRBJ2-5; 11 bases align to TRBD2. Germline V gives CDR1 SGHTA, CDR2 FQGNSA. Trimming took 1 base from V and 1 from J; bases not matched to a gene: 2. The CDR3 runs 16 residues. The CDR3 sequence is CASSLGLAGGQETQYF. DNA of the CDR3: TGTGCCAGCAGCTTAGGTCTAGCGGGGGGCCAAGAGACCCAGTACTTC.

J is TRBJ2-7 and V is TRBV7-2; possible D gene TRBD1, 6 bases. Per germline, CDR1 SGHTA and CDR2 FQGNSA. The length of the CDR3 is 13 residues. V lost 4 bases to trimming and J lost 2 bases, with 9 bases between them. CDR3 region: CASSSRTAYEQYF. DNA of the CDR3: TGTGCCAGCAGCTCACGGACAGCCTACGAGCAGTACTTC.

CDR3 loop: CAVRPSLAKNIQYF. CDR3 nucleotides: TGTGCAGTCCGCCCCAGTTTAGCCAAAAACATTCAGTACTTC. The rearrangement links TRBV2 to TRBJ2-4; D remains unclear. This CDR3 region has 14 residues. Germline V gene lookup returns CDR1 SNHLY and CDR2 FYNNEI.